The sequence of this T cell receptor beta chain was determined in a study of OX40 agonist ivuxolimab in advanced cancers. Across the whole study: Ivuxolimab doses were 0.01, 0.1, 0.3, 1.5, 3 or 10 mg/kg every 2 weeks. Those treated in dose escalation had hepatocellular carcinoma, melanoma, renal cell cancer or head and neck cancer. Of the patients, three showed partial responses, one with hepatocellular carcinoma and two with cutaneous melanoma.

V dropped 5 bases and J dropped 1 base, with 12 bases sitting between them. The V gene's germline CDR1 is LNHDA and CDR2 SQIVND (reference sequence). The CDR3 has 15 residues. Produced via immunoSEQ multiplex PCR; TCRdb's table is partial and in-frame only. The sample records over 55,000 clones, roughly nine tenths being singletons. The TCR comes from an adult with an advanced solid tumor such as melanoma, head and neck, liver or kidney cancer. Sequencing was performed on CD4+ or CD8+ T cells sorted from blood, taken in a trial of the OX40 agonist ivuxolimab. The J gene is TRBJ2-1, the V gene TRBV19; D unclear. DNA for the CDR3: TGTGCCAGTAGTTTTTACCTCGGGTCCTACAATGAGCAGTTCTTC. Its protein product is CASSFYLGSYNEQFF.